The rows below give T cell receptor beta chains drawn from one sample of a study of radiation and T cells in renal cell carcinoma. The protocol was immunoSEQ multiplex PCR, while the TCRdb copy is restricted to in-frame clones and leaves out a portion. The data show around 94,000 clones, about 85% seen once. Specimen: blood, collected from a patient whose treatment included radiotherapy and nephrectomy. These receptors originate from a man aged 50-59 years with renal cell carcinoma. Each CDR3 is given with its conserved first and last residue. The D gene is left open where the match is weak. The listing skips clone size in some rows; elsewhere it reads once, few, many or a size class.

DNA	CDR3	V	size	J	D
TGTGCCAGCAGTGGACCCACCGGGGATGGCTCCGGGGAGCTGTTTTTT	CASSGPTGDGSGELFF	TRBV2	.	TRBJ2-2	.
TGCGCCAGCAGCCAAGATGGGGGGGCGGAAGCTTTCTTT	CASSQDGGAEAFF	TRBV4-3	.	TRBJ1-1	.
TGTGCCAGCAGCTTATCAGGTTCAGATACGCAGTATTTT	CASSLSGSDTQYF	TRBV7-3	.	TRBJ2-3	.
TGTGCCAGCAGCTTCAGTCCGGGGATGGGCTACACCTTC	CASSFSPGMGYTF	TRBV7-2	.	TRBJ1-2	.
TGTGCCAGCAGTTTTCCGGACAACTACGAGCAGTACTTC	CASSFPDNYEQYF	TRBV28	.	TRBJ2-7	.
TGCGCCAGCAGCTTGGGGCGACTAGCGTCTACAAATGAGCAGTTCTTC	CASSLGRLASTNEQFF	TRBV5-1	once	TRBJ2-1	TRBD2
TGTGCCAGCAGTTTAGGCTGGGGAACAGGGGCTCGCAATCAGCCCCAGCATTTT	CASSLGWGTGARNQPQHF	TRBV28	.	TRBJ1-5	TRBD1
TGTGCCAGCAGCCAAGTACCCGGGAGCAATGAGCAGTTCTTC	CASSQVPGSNEQFF	TRBV4-2	once	TRBJ2-1	.
TGTGCCAGCAGTTTGAGCGGGAGGTTGGGTTACGAGCAGTACTTC	CASSLSGRLGYEQYF	TRBV28	.	TRBJ2-7	TRBD2
TGTGCCAGCAAAACACAGACAGGGGATACCGGGGAGCTGTTTTTT	CASKTQTGDTGELFF	TRBV6-5	once	TRBJ2-2	TRBD1
TGCGCCAGCAATTACGATGACCCCTCCTCCTACGAGCAGTACTTC	CASNYDDPSSYEQYF	TRBV5-1	.	TRBJ2-7	.
TGTGCCAGCAGCGAGAGAACTGGAAACACCATATATTTT	CASSERTGNTIYF	TRBV9	.	TRBJ1-3	.
TGTGCCAGCTCATCCCAGACGGGCAGCCAAGAGACCCAGTACTTC	CASSSQTGSQETQYF	TRBV18	.	TRBJ2-5	.
TGTGCCAGCAGCTTAGGGGGCGGCGGCGCTGAAGCTTTCTTT	CASSLGGGGAEAFF	TRBV11-3	few	TRBJ1-1	.
TGTGCCAGCAGACGTAGCGGGAGCTCCTACAATGAGCAGTTCTTC	CASRRSGSSYNEQFF	TRBV28	.	TRBJ2-1	TRBD2
TGCGCCAGCAGCCTCGGGACTAAATATGGCTACACCTTC	CASSLGTKYGYTF	TRBV5-1	.	TRBJ1-2	.
TGTGCCATCAGTGAGTCGAGACAGGACACTGAAGCTTTCTTT	CAISESRQDTEAFF	TRBV10-3	.	TRBJ1-1	.
TGCGCCAGCAGTGATGCTGGGACAGGGGGCGACGAGCAGTACTTC	CASSDAGTGGDEQYF	TRBV10-2	.	TRBJ2-7	TRBD1
TGCGCCAGCAGCTTCGCGGGAGGGTATGTGACCCAGTACTTC	CASSFAGGYVTQYF	TRBV5-1	.	TRBJ2-5	TRBD2
TGTGCCAGCAGCCCACCTGCCTCCGTGCGGGAGGACACAGATACGCAGTATTTT	CASSPPASVREDTDTQYF	TRBV9	.	TRBJ2-3	TRBD2
TGTGCCAGCAGGGAGAGAATCACCGGGGAGCTGTTTTTT	CASRERITGELFF	TRBV28	.	TRBJ2-2	.
TGTGCCAGCAGCTTAAGTGACTGGGTATCACCCCTCCACTTT	CASSLSDWVSPLHF	TRBV7-9	.	TRBJ1-6	.
TGTGCCAGCAGCCAATTCTCCTACAATGAGCAGTTCTTC	CASSQFSYNEQFF	TRBV14	.	TRBJ2-1	.
TGCAGCGGGGGGGGCTCCACCCCTAGTCTGACTAATGAAAAACTGTTTTTT	CSGGGSTPSLTNEKLFF	TRBV29-1	.	TRBJ1-4	.
TGTGCCAGCAGCCCCCGACAAGCCTCTGGAAACACCATATATTTT	CASSPRQASGNTIYF	TRBV7-2	.	TRBJ1-3	.
TGTGCCAGCAGTCCTAGGGCCGGGCGCGGCTACACCTTC	CASSPRAGRGYTF	TRBV6-5	.	TRBJ1-2	.
TGTGCCAGCAGTGAAGGACTAGCGGGTTTCTACAATGAGCAGTTCTTC	CASSEGLAGFYNEQFF	TRBV9	once	TRBJ2-1	TRBD2
TGTGCCAGCAGTGATCGGGCCAGGGGGAACGAGCAGTACTTC	CASSDRARGNEQYF	TRBV6-1	.	TRBJ2-7	TRBD1
TGTGCCAGCAGTGAAGAACCCTTCGATTCCTACAATGAGCAGTTCTTC	CASSEEPFDSYNEQFF	TRBV6-1	.	TRBJ2-1	.
TGTGCCAGCAGCCGGCAGGCCGTAATAAACACTGAAGCTTTCTTT	CASSRQAVINTEAFF	TRBV5-4	.	TRBJ1-1	.
TGTGCCAGCAGCTACCAATGGGAATCCGAGCAGTACTTC	CASSYQWESEQYF	TRBV7-2	.	TRBJ2-7	.
TGTGCCAGCAGTCCAGGCAGGGGGCGCGAGCAGTACTTC	CASSPGRGREQYF	TRBV6-5	.	TRBJ2-7	TRBD1
TGCGCCAGCAGCCCGGAACAGGGGCACTATGGCTACACCTTC	CASSPEQGHYGYTF	TRBV5-1	few	TRBJ1-2	TRBD1
TGTGCCAGCAGCCAACGTCTGGGGCAGGGGTATACCGGGGAGCTGTTTTTT	CASSQRLGQGYTGELFF	TRBV4-2	.	TRBJ2-2	.
TGTGCCAGCAGCACCCGACTAGCGGGAGAATCTCCCAATGAGCAGTTCTTC	CASSTRLAGESPNEQFF	TRBV7-3	.	TRBJ2-1	TRBD2
TGTGCCAGCAGCACCGGGACGGACTCCTACGAGCAGTACTTC	CASSTGTDSYEQYF	TRBV21-1	.	TRBJ2-7	.
TGCGCCAGCAGCTTCGGGAGGGGAGCGGAGACCCAGTACTTC	CASSFGRGAETQYF	TRBV5-1	few	TRBJ2-5	TRBD2
TGTGCCAGCAGCTCCCGGGGGGATTGGGGCACTGAAGCTTTCTTT	CASSSRGDWGTEAFF	TRBV7-8	many	TRBJ1-1	.
TGCGCCAGCAGCTGGGGACTGACCAAAAACATTCAGTACTTC	CASSWGLTKNIQYF	TRBV5-1	.	TRBJ2-4	.
TGTGCCAGCAGCACCCCGGACCCCTGGCTACCACGGAACAATGAGCAGTTCTTC	CASSTPDPWLPRNNEQFF	TRBV7-9	.	TRBJ2-1	.
TGTGCCAGCAGTTACAGGGCTCCGGAAACCGGGGAGCTGTTTTTT	CASSYRAPETGELFF	TRBV6-5	.	TRBJ2-2	.
TGCGCCAGCAGCTTGACAGGAACTAACTATGGCTACACCTTC	CASSLTGTNYGYTF	TRBV5-1	.	TRBJ1-2	.
TGTGCCAGCAGCGCGGCCTGGACTAGCGGGGGATACAATGAGCAGTTCTTC	CASSAAWTSGGYNEQFF	TRBV9	once	TRBJ2-1	TRBD2
TGTGCCAGCAGCCGTATATTCTCTGGGGCCAACGTCCTGACTTTC	CASSRIFSGANVLTF	TRBV13	.	TRBJ2-6	.
TGTGCCAGCAGCGTAGACAGGGGAAATGAAAAACTGTTTTTT	CASSVDRGNEKLFF	TRBV7-2	.	TRBJ1-4	TRBD1
TGCGCCAGCAGCCCCACGACGGGATTCTATGGCTACACCTTC	CASSPTTGFYGYTF	TRBV5-1	.	TRBJ1-2	.
TGTGCCAGTAGTAAGGACGGATACAGACCCTACGAGCAGTACTTC	CASSKDGYRPYEQYF	TRBV19	.	TRBJ2-7	.
TGTGCCATCAGTGTGGACCGAAGCTCTGGAAACACCATATATTTT	CAISVDRSSGNTIYF	TRBV10-3	.	TRBJ1-3	.
TGTGCCAGCAGTATGACCCTCGGGGGATCATCAGGGTTCTTC	CASSMTLGGSSGFF	TRBV6-6	.	TRBJ2-1	.
TGTGCCAGCAGCGTGATTTCAAACGGGGCCGCCGAGCAGTACTTC	CASSVISNGAAEQYF	TRBV9	.	TRBJ2-7	.
TGTGCCACCAGCAGGGGCCCTGTTGGGGGATCTAATGAAAAACTGTTTTTT	CATSRGPVGGSNEKLFF	TRBV15	.	TRBJ1-4	.
TGTGCCAGCAGTCCACGGGCTCGGGGCTACACCTTC	CASSPRARGYTF	TRBV6-1	.	TRBJ1-2	.
TGTGCCAGCAGTGCGGCGGGGGCGAGTGCCTACGAGCAGTACTTC	CASSAAGASAYEQYF	TRBV6-5	.	TRBJ2-7	.